The text below deals with one T cell receptor (beta chain). The data derive from a study of blood T cells in healthy people across ages. The use of a sample-barcoded 5' primer and a J-beta primer mix characterized a second PCR of roughly 7 to 12 cycles. TCRdb reanalysed the 5' RACE reads using MiXCR and keeps one entry per CDR3 protein. The table has 850,000 to 950,000 distinct CDR3 sequences, 29% seen once. Germline V lookup: CDR1 SGHAT, CDR2 FQNNGV. The CDR3 runs 17 residues. The ends were cut back, 2 bases at V and 7 bases at J, with 20 bases in the middle. The TCR comes from a woman older than 75 in good health. Material: blood. This chain connects TRBV11-2 to TRBJ1-4; a possible D gene is TRBD1 (6 bases). Here the CDR3 DNA reads TGTGCCAGCAGCTTAAATCCACGGGGGCGGGCTGGTGAAAAACTGTTTTTT. This translates into CASSLNPRGRAGEKLFF.